The 32 T cell receptor beta chains presented below share a single source sample, sequenced in a study of blood T cells in healthy people across ages. Sample-barcoded 5' priming and a J-beta primer mix drove a second PCR of about 6 to 12 cycles. TCRdb used MiXCR to reprocess the 5' RACE reads, holding one entry per CDR3 protein. The repertoire includes some 860,000 distinct CDR3 sequences, roughly three fifths of them detected once, and around 25% sits in the top ten. Specimen: blood. These receptors originate from a man aged 35-49 years in good health.

This clonotype appeared a few times. The genes are TRBV4-3 and TRBJ2-7; 10 bases are shared with TRBD1. J gave up 6 bases and V 4 bases, and 3 bases lay outside the gene matches. CDR1 and CDR2 from the germline V gene are LGHNA and YSLEER. The CDR3 is 13 residues long. CDR3 in amino acids: CASSPRTGGEQYF. CDR3 DNA sequence: TGCGCCAGCAGCCCCCGGACAGGGGGCGAGCAGTACTTC.

The chain uses TRBV12-3 or TRBV12-4 and TRBJ2-7; TRBD1 might be the D (7 bases). The DNA end is more similar to TRBJ2-5, so the J call may be wrong. This CDR3 is built from 17 residues. The chain's CDR3 is CASSIGGGLAIHETQYF. The CDR3 nucleotides read TGTGCCAGCAGTATTGGAGGGGGCCTAGCAATCCATGAGACCCAGTACTTC.

The chain links TRBV9 to TRBJ2-3, with 9 nucleotides matching TRBD1. Germline CDR1 reads SGDLS; CDR2 reads YYNGEE. Trimming at V came to 4 bases and at J to 2 bases, leaving 11 bases not matched to a gene. The CDR3 has 17 residues. CDR3 protein: CASSFRPGTGNTDTQYF. As DNA, the CDR3 is TGTGCCAGCAGCTTTAGACCCGGGACAGGGAACACAGATACGCAGTATTTT.

V usage is TRBV28 and J usage is TRBJ1-2; D uncertain. The CDR3 consists of 14 residues. Germline V gene lookup returns CDR1 MDHEN and CDR2 SYDVKM. The V and J ends lost 5 bases and 0 bases respectively, with 10 bases between them. The CDR3 region is CASSPPGTNYGYTF. CDR3 nucleotides: TGTGCCAGCAGTCCTCCGGGAACTAACTATGGCTACACCTTC.

V is TRBV20-1 and J is TRBJ2-1; D is undetermined. V shed 1 base and J shed 10 bases, with 8 bases lying between them. In germline, CDR1 is DFQATT, CDR2 SNEGSKA (reference sequence). This CDR3 has 11 residues. DNA for the CDR3: TGCAGTGCTAGAGGTCTGATGGAGCAGTTCTTC. This encodes CSARGLMEQFF.

There are a few counts of this clonotype. The chain links TRBV7-9 to TRBJ2-7, with 7 bases fitting TRBD2. V shed 5 bases, J shed 3 bases, and the junction held 10 bases outside the gene matches. Germline V gene lookup returns CDR1 SEHNR and CDR2 FQNEAQ (reference sequence). The CDR3 contains 15 residues. CDR3 in amino acids: CASSNPDASGYEQYF. The CDR3 coding sequence is TGTGCCAGCAGCAACCCGGACGCTAGCGGCTACGAGCAGTACTTC.

This clonotype was counted a few times. The chain carries TRBV28 and TRBJ1-2; TRBD1 is a possible D gene (5 bases). The CDR3 runs to 15 residues. V was trimmed by 6 bases and J by 2 bases, leaving 16 bases between them. Germline V gene lookup returns CDR1 MDHEN and CDR2 SYDVKM. CDR3 DNA: TGTGCCAGCAGGACACCGGGACGGGCAAACTATGGCTACACCTTC. Translation gives CASRTPGRANYGYTF.

The rearrangement joins TRBV29-1 to TRBJ1-2; D is unclear. This CDR3 region has 13 residues. V was shortened by 1 base and J by 7 bases, with 13 bases between the two germline ends. Looked up from germline, CDR1 is SQVTM and CDR2 is ANQGSEA. DNA of the CDR3: TGCAGCGTTGAAGGGGCGACAATCCGTGGCTACACCTTC. Its protein is CSVEGATIRGYTF.

J is TRBJ2-1 and V is TRBV7-7; TRBD2 aligns across 11 bases. The germline CDR1 and CDR2 sequences are SSHAT and FNYEAQ (reference sequence). The V and J ends lost 4 bases and 9 bases, in that order; junction bases with no gene match: 2. This CDR3 is 13 amino acids long. The CDR3 region has the DNA TGTGCCAGCAGCTCAACTAGCGGGAGTGAGCAGTTCTTC. As protein: CASSSTSGSEQFF.

In its sample, this clonotype was seen a few times. The V call is TRBV12-3 or TRBV12-4, the J call TRBJ2-6, with D unresolved. The CDR3 extends over 15 amino acids. Trimming took 5 bases from V and 1 from J, leaving 9 bases between them. The CDR3 is CASSRRNSGANVLTF. The CDR3 nucleotides read TGTGCCAGCAGTAGACGGAATTCTGGGGCCAACGTCCTGACTTTC.

The chain uses TRBV11-3 and TRBJ2-4; tentatively, D is TRBD2 (5 bases). The DNA end lines up better with TRBJ2-7; the J call may be wrong. The CDR3 consists of 13 residues. Germline V gene sequence: CDR1 SGHNT, CDR2 YENEEA. CDR3: CASSLNGRGEQYF. The CDR3 DNA is TGTGCCAGCAGCTTAAACGGTCGGGGCGAGCAGTACTTC.

The CDR3 nucleotides are TGTGCCATCAGTGAGTACGTTACCCTGAACACTGAAGCTTTCTTT. Amino acid sequence: CAISEYVTLNTEAFF. The V and J genes are TRBV10-3 and TRBJ1-1; D gene unclear. Germline CDR1 and CDR2: ENHRY and SYGVKD. The CDR3 extends over 15 amino acids. V lost 1 base and J 0 bases, leaving 9 bases between the germline ends.

The chain recombines TRBV7-2 with TRBJ2-3; TRBD2 matches 12 bases. With V trimmed by 4 bases and J by 0 bases, 14 bases remained unmatched. Germline assignment: CDR1 SGHTA and CDR2 FQGNSA. The CDR3 has 20 amino acids. CDR3 sequence (DNA): TGTGCCAGCAGCTCGATCCGACTAGCGGGAGTGGGCTTAAGCACAGATACGCAGTATTTT. It yields the protein CASSSIRLAGVGLSTDTQYF. Full variable domain (missing parts from reference TRBV7-2 and TRBJ2-3): GAGVSQSPSNKVTEKGKDVELRCDPISGHTALYWYRQSLGQGLEFLIYFQGNSAPDKSGLPSDRFSAERTGGSVSTLTIQRTQQEDSAVYLCASSSIRLAGVGLSTDTQYFGPGTRLTVL.

The chain carries TRBV4-1 and TRBJ2-7; possible D gene TRBD2, 5 bases. V shed 5 bases and J shed 3 bases, with 17 bases lying between them. Germline CDR1 reads MGHRA; CDR2 reads YSYEKL. The CDR3 sequence is 15 residues long. The CDR3 sequence: CASSSMDLGIYEQYF. CDR3 nucleotides: TGCGCCAGCAGCTCCATGGACTTGGGGATCTACGAGCAGTACTTC.

The gene calls are TRBV6-2 or TRBV6-3 and TRBJ2-7; D possibly uses TRBD1 or TRBD2 (5 bases each). The CDR3 has 15 residues. Trimming removed 0 bases at V and 6 bases at J, with 15 bases between. Germline lookup yields CDR1 MNHEY and CDR2 SVGEGT. CDR3 coding DNA: TGTGCCAGCAGTTACTCGTCGGGGCTAGCCACCGAGCAGTACTTC. Amino acid sequence: CASSYSSGLATEQYF.

This clonotype was counted only a few times. The chain employs TRBV6-5 and TRBJ2-3, with D unresolved. The CDR3 consists of 10 residues. Germline V gives CDR1 MNHEY, CDR2 SVGAGI. V was clipped by 10 bases and J by 4 bases, with 6 bases between them. The CDR3 reads CATKADTQYF. Here the CDR3 DNA reads TGTGCCACCAAGGCAGATACGCAGTATTTT.

The chain joins TRBV7-2 to TRBJ2-1; possibly TRBD1 for D (5 bases). The germline CDR1 and CDR2 sequences are SGHTA and FQGNSA. V was cut by 2 bases and J by 4 bases, with 9 bases left in between. This CDR3 contains 14 residues. DNA for the CDR3: TGTGCCAGCAGCTTAAGACAGACGTACAATGAGCAGTTCTTC. As protein: CASSLRQTYNEQFF.

The V and J genes are TRBV18 and TRBJ2-6, with D possibly TRBD2 on 5 matching bases. The CDR3 extends over 16 amino acids. In germline, CDR1 is KGHSH, CDR2 LQKENI. Trimming shortened V by 5 bases and J by 0 bases, and 11 bases separated the two germline ends. CDR3: CASSASGTSGANVLTF. CDR3 nucleotides: TGTGCCAGCTCAGCCTCGGGAACCTCTGGGGCCAACGTCCTGACTTTC.

V and J are TRBV4-1 and TRBJ2-7; D gene ambiguous. The CDR3 totals 11 residues. The V gene's germline CDR1 is MGHRA and CDR2 YSYEKL. V lost 5 bases, J lost 3 bases, and 5 bases lay in between. The chain's CDR3 is CASSKSYEQYF. CDR3 sequence (DNA): TGCGCCAGCAGCAAAAGCTACGAGCAGTACTTC.

This clonotype was seen only a few times. This rearrangement joins TRBV15 to TRBJ2-6; D possibly corresponds to TRBD1 (6 bases). This CDR3 is 16 amino acids long. V lost 4 bases, J lost 0 bases, and 10 bases lay in between. Germline CDR1 LNHNV, CDR2 YYDKDF (reference sequence). The CDR3 loop is CATSILGGSGANVLTF. CDR3 nucleotides: TGTGCCACCAGCATTCTAGGGGGCTCTGGGGCCAACGTCCTGACTTTC.

This chain joins TRBV20-1 and TRBJ2-1, with TRBD2 matching 8 bases. The J call may be incorrect, as the DNA end agrees better with TRBJ2-7. This CDR3 is built from 14 residues. Germline CDR1 reads DFQATT; CDR2 reads SNEGSKA (reference sequence). Here the CDR3 DNA reads TGCAGTGCTAAACTGAGCGGGAGTGACGGCGAGCAGTACTTC. It is translated as CSAKLSGSDGEQYF.

The gene calls are TRBV20-1 and TRBJ2-5; no firm D call. Germline V gene lookup returns CDR1 DFQATT and CDR2 SNEGSKA (reference sequence). V gave up 6 bases and J gave up 2 bases, with 16 bases separating them. The CDR3 contains 14 residues. The CDR3 coding sequence is TGCAGTGCATACCTAAGGCAGACACAAGAGACCCAGTACTTC. It encodes CSAYLRQTQETQYF.

There are many counts of this clonotype. The V call is TRBV7-2, the J call TRBJ2-7; D is unclear. Per germline, CDR1 SGHTA and CDR2 FQGNSA. The CDR3 extends over 14 amino acids. Trimming shortened V by 2 bases and J by 0 bases, and 8 bases separated the two germline ends. The CDR3 nucleotides read TGTGCCAGCAGCTTAAAAGGAAGCTCCTACGAGCAGTACTTC. Protein product: CASSLKGSSYEQYF.

As regards this clonotype: A much larger clone lies one base from this, so it may be a read error. V gene TRBV28 combines with J gene TRBJ2-1; D may be TRBD2 (7 bases). Trimming pared 5 bases from V and 13 bases from J, leaving 18 bases between. The CDR3 contains 13 residues. Germline V lookup: CDR1 MDHEN, CDR2 SYDVKM. The CDR3 sequence: CASSGGGEETQFF. For the CDR3, the DNA is TGTGCCAGCAGTGGGGGGGGCGAAGAGACCCAGTTCTTC.

Remarks on this clonotype: Being one base from a much bigger clone, this may be a read error. The CDR3 reads CASTHKQGSGANVLTF. CDR3 DNA sequence: TGTGCCAGCACCCATAAACAGGGCTCTGGGGCCAACGTCCTGACTTTC. V gene TRBV28 combines with J gene TRBJ2-6, with D possibly TRBD1 on 6 matching bases. V was pared by 7 bases and J by 0 bases, with 13 bases between. CDR1 and CDR2 from the germline V gene are MDHEN and SYDVKM. The CDR3 covers 16 residues.

Details on this clonotype: Compared with germline, one end of the junction differs, possibly owing to a read error. This chain joins TRBV6-1 and TRBJ2-7; 10 nucleotides agree with TRBD1. The CDR3 is made up of 15 amino acids. Germline V gives CDR1 MNHNS, CDR2 SASEGT. CDR3 nucleotides: TGTGCCAGCAGTGAACACGGACAGGGGGTATTGGGGCAGTTATTC. Its translation: CASSEHGQGVLGQLF.

Only a few counts were recorded for this clonotype. This chain uses TRBV24-1 with TRBJ2-7; D is ambiguous. Near its end, the DNA agrees better with TRBJ2-5, so the J call may be wrong. The CDR3 runs to 13 residues. Germline values: CDR1 KGHDR, CDR2 SFDVKD. CDR3 sequence (DNA): TGTGCCACCAGCCGCTTGGGGTACGAGACCCAGTACTTC. It specifies CATSRLGYETQYF.

J is TRBJ1-4 and V is TRBV15; D perhaps matches TRBD1 (5 bases). Germline-derived CDR1 and CDR2 are LNHNV and YYDKDF (reference sequence). The CDR3 has 14 residues. Between the trimmed V and J ends, which lost 0 bases and 12 bases, there was a span of 14 bases. The CDR3: CATSREGQGVELFF. CDR3 in DNA: TGTGCCACCAGCAGAGAAGGGCAGGGTGTGGAACTGTTTTTT.

CDR3: CSARVTGSSDGYTF. CDR3 DNA sequence: TGCAGTGCTAGGGTTACAGGGTCGTCAGATGGCTACACCTTC. The V and J genes are TRBV20-1 and TRBJ1-2; the D gene is possibly TRBD1 (6 bases). This CDR3 comprises 14 residues. Trimming removed 3 bases at V and 6 bases at J, with 17 bases between. Looked up from germline, CDR1 is DFQATT and CDR2 is SNEGSKA (reference sequence).

The chain couples TRBV6-5 to TRBJ2-5, with TRBD1 matching 9 bases. This CDR3 region has 15 residues. With V trimmed by 2 bases and J by 11 bases, 12 bases remained unmatched. Germline lookup yields CDR1 MNHEY and CDR2 SVGAGI. CDR3 nucleotide sequence: TGTGCCAGCAGTTACACCGGGGACAGGGATGTGCGGCAGTACTTC. Amino acid sequence: CASSYTGDRDVRQYF.

CDR3 sequence (DNA): TGTGCCAGCAGCCCCGCCGGGGTGGGCACAGATACGCAGTATTTT. Its protein product is CASSPAGVGTDTQYF. The rearrangement links TRBV7-9 to TRBJ2-3, with D perhaps matching TRBD2 (5 bases). The CDR3 covers 15 residues. Germline CDR1 reads SEHNR; CDR2 reads FQNEAQ (reference sequence). The germline V and J ends were trimmed by 5 bases and 1 base, with 13 bases remaining between them.

This chain uses TRBV12-3 or TRBV12-4 with TRBJ2-3; 8 bases agree with TRBD2. The CDR3 is 16 residues long. V trimming: 2 bases; J trimming: 5 bases; junction bases outside the gene matches: 9. CDR3: CASSLSPGGGLDTQYF. CDR3 sequence (DNA): TGTGCCAGCAGTTTAAGTCCGGGGGGGGGCTTAGATACGCAGTATTTT.